Listed here is a single T cell receptor beta chain. The data were taken from a study of blood T cell repertoires in COVID-19. Study processing details: Researchers report that nucleated cell counts were estimated from reference gene primer amplification. Only in-frame clones appear in the TCRdb table, and some are missing; sequencing was by immunoSEQ multiplex PCR. V and J calls and clone size are those listed in that table; D and trimming were worked out from the DNA. Among 150,000 or so clones listed, roughly 78% were seen once. The CDR3 is made up of 14 amino acids. Between the trimmed V and J ends, which lost 6 bases and 8 bases, there was a span of 19 bases. Germline V lookup: CDR1 SGHTA, CDR2 FQGNSA.

The sequenced material came from peripheral blood. The chain carries TRBV7-2 and TRBJ1-1, with D tentatively TRBD1 (6 bases). The clonotype originates from a human donor with acute or convalescent COVID-19. The donor label of this sample is uncertain. CDR3 residues: CASRATGSAIEAFF. Here the CDR3 DNA reads TGTGCCAGCAGAGCGACAGGCTCGGCGATAGAAGCTTTCTTT.